Listed below are T cell receptor beta chains from one sample, sequenced in a study of CD8 T cells in ankylosing spondylitis. MiXCR, applied by TCRdb to the 5' RACE reads, yields one record per CDR3 protein. Of 650,000 to 800,000 distinct CDR3 sequences in the sample, around 17% are singletons; the top ten hold around a fifth. The sequencing input was blood, either unsorted or a sorted T cell fraction (not recorded which). All receptors come from a male donor with ankylosing spondylitis. Each CDR3 is given without its conserved first and last residue.

CDR3: ASSLGDIGYGYT
V: TRBV7-9

CDR3: ASSPGDRKRGYT
V: TRBV6-1

CDR3: ASSVWTSGDSYEQY
V: TRBV25-1

CDR3: SARAVSYEQY
V: TRBV20-1

CDR3: ASSFGASWNEQF
V: TRBV12-3/TRBV12-4

CDR3: ASSLVPQDEAF
V: TRBV7-9

CDR3: SVKTGLAGGGSYEQY
V: TRBV29-1

CDR3: ASSPPSGGLTDTQY
V: TRBV12-3/TRBV12-4

CDR3: ASSLIYNEQF
V: TRBV12-3/TRBV12-4

CDR3: ASSLEGRAGNYGYT
V: TRBV11-3

CDR3: ASSYGTSLSSGANVLT
V: TRBV6-5

CDR3: ASSATGGGYEQY
V: TRBV3-1

CDR3: ASSEWGRDVYGYT
V: TRBV25-1

CDR3: SVPQGGISGELF
V: TRBV29-1

CDR3: ASSPTPTSGGYNEQF
V: TRBV18

CDR3: ASSPQGGGTGNTIY
V: TRBV7-6

CDR3: SATPPGGTNEQF
V: TRBV20-1

CDR3: ASSPGGGGGTEAF
V: TRBV5-1

CDR3: ASSQEGGSNTGELF
V: TRBV4-3

CDR3: ATSESRDEETQY
V: TRBV24-1

CDR3: ASRGTNTGELF
V: TRBV12-3/TRBV12-4

CDR3: SARKTAVGF
V: TRBV20-1

CDR3: ASSRLLAPETQY
V: TRBV5-1

CDR3: ASSSLREAF
V: TRBV7-2

CDR3: ASSPTGVTQY
V: TRBV12-3/TRBV12-4

CDR3: ASSSGLNEQF
V: TRBV5-1

CDR3: ASSAGLLDPESSYNEQF
V: TRBV9